The T cell receptor (beta chain) under discussion was sequenced for a study of PD-L1 blockade in urothelial cancer. This CDR3 comprises 15 residues. CDR1 and CDR2 (germline): SGHVS, FNYEAQ. The junction had 3 bases not matched to a gene; V was cut back by 1 base and J by 5 bases. Repertoires were generated with immunoSEQ multiplex PCR, while TCRdb's copy carries only in-frame clones and drops some. The sample holds under 40,000 clones, 89% seen once. On this clone: Its antigen remains unknown.

General observations from the study: When measured at 3 weeks, tumor-associated blood clones expanded more in durable-benefit patients.

Indicated time point: peripheral blood 6 weeks after treatment start. Every patient provided from 1 to 8 samples, collected pretreatment and on-treatment. This chain connects TRBV7-6 to TRBJ1-4; 8 nucleotides match TRBD1. The TCR was taken from a man older than 75 with urothelial cancer. The sequences come from PBMCs, collected around atezolizumab (anti-PD-L1) treatment. Here the CDR3 reads CASSLGDRTNEKLFF. DNA for the CDR3: TGTGCCAGCAGCTTAGGGGACAGGACGAATGAAAAACTGTTTTTT.